The T cell receptor beta chain described here comes from a study of PD-1 blockade in classical Hodgkin lymphoma. Whole-study findings and limits: Reports indicated that newly diagnosed patients had lower baseline TCR diversity than healthy donors did.

Brentuximab vedotin exposure varied, and every patient relapsed after autologous stem cell transplantation. In regard to this clone: Its antigen remains unidentified.

V was shortened by 6 bases and J by 4 bases, with 15 bases between the two germline ends. In germline, CDR1 is LNHDA, CDR2 SQIVND (reference sequence). The CDR3 consists of 15 residues. Data came from immunoSEQ multiplex PCR; TCRdb stores just in-frame clones and leaves some out. The sample records about 1,900 clones, 85% being singletons. The chain is built from TRBV19 and TRBJ1-4; D gene ambiguous. The TCR comes from a human donor with classical Hodgkin lymphoma. The material sequenced was peripheral blood mononuclear cells (PBMCs), taken at baseline. The CDR3 DNA reads as TGTGCCAGTAGCGAAGACTCTCCTCATAATGAAAAACTGTTTTTT. Its protein product is CASSEDSPHNEKLFF.